These 23 T cell receptor beta chains were all obtained from the same sample, sequenced in a study of T cell changes during pregnancy in multiple sclerosis. The method was immunoSEQ multiplex PCR; TCRdb's version includes in-frame clones alone and lacks a portion of them. The sample holds around 43,000 clones, 85% to 95% seen once. This specimen was CD8+ T cells from peripheral blood mononuclear cells, taken after pregnancy. The receptors shown here come from a female donor with multiple sclerosis, enrolled in a pregnancy study.

The chain has TRBV5-1 and TRBJ1-1, with 7 bases identical to TRBD1. Germline V gives CDR1 SGHRS, CDR2 YFSETQ. V was clipped by 3 bases and J by 3 bases; unmatched bases: 8. There are 15 residues in the CDR3. The CDR3 nucleotides are TGCGCCAGCAGCTCACAACAGGGGTTGGACACTGAAGCTTTCTTT. This codes for CASSSQQGLDTEAFF.

V gene TRBV28 combines with J gene TRBJ2-3, with D tentatively TRBD1 (6 bases). The CDR3 is 15 amino acids. Germline V CDR1 and CDR2: MDHEN, SYDVKM. V was clipped by 6 bases and J by 7 bases, with 20 bases between them. This chain's CDR3 is CASSPGASWGYTQYF. CDR3 coding DNA: TGTGCCAGCAGCCCAGGGGCGTCATGGGGATATACGCAGTATTTT.

V usage is TRBV19 and J usage is TRBJ2-1, with TRBD1 as a possible D gene (7 bases). Germline lookup yields CDR1 LNHDA and CDR2 SQIVND (reference sequence). Deletions cut 5 bases from V and 7 bases from J, with 15 bases between. The CDR3 spans 14 residues. The CDR3 reads CASSLTGTGNEQFF. The CDR3 region has the DNA TGTGCCAGTAGTTTGACAGGGACTGGGAATGAGCAGTTCTTC.

J is TRBJ1-4 and V is TRBV29-1; TRBD1 is a possible D gene (5 bases). The CDR3 covers 13 residues. Germline V gene lookup returns CDR1 SQVTM and CDR2 ANQGSEA. Trimming pared 6 bases from V and 0 bases from J, leaving 8 bases between. This CDR3 is CSVGHPTNEKLFF. In DNA, the CDR3 is TGCAGCGTCGGACACCCAACTAATGAAAAACTGTTTTTT.

The genes are TRBV10-3 and TRBJ1-1; D unclear. V was clipped by 0 bases and J by 7 bases, with 6 bases between them. Germline CDR1 reads ENHRY; CDR2 reads SYGVKD. This CDR3 has 12 residues. CDR3 residues: CAISESTGEAFF. Written as DNA, the CDR3 is TGTGCCATCAGTGAGTCGACGGGTGAAGCTTTCTTT.

This clone was found once. The V gene is TRBV12-5, the J gene TRBJ2-5; 7 bases line up with TRBD2. The ends lost 1 base at V and 4 bases at J; junction bases unmatched: 6. In germline, CDR1 is LGHNT, CDR2 FRNRAP. The CDR3 has 15 amino acids. CDR3 sequence: CASGLARPGGETQYF. The CDR3, as DNA: TGTGCTAGTGGTTTGGCTAGGCCGGGGGGAGAGACCCAGTACTTC.

The CDR3 coding sequence is TGTGCCAGTAGTATTGGACAGGGGGCGAGCAACGAGCAGTACTTC. It yields the protein CASSIGQGASNEQYF. The chain joins TRBV19 to TRBJ2-7; 11 bases line up with TRBD1. J lost 5 bases, V lost 3 bases, and 6 bases had no gene match. Germline V gene data show CDR1 as LNHDA and CDR2 as SQIVND (reference sequence). This CDR3 spans 15 amino acids.

V and J are TRBV27 and TRBJ1-2; D is possibly TRBD1 (6 bases). CDR3 size: 12 residues. Germline V gene sequence: CDR1 MNHEY, CDR2 SMNVEV (reference sequence). The germline V and J ends were trimmed by 6 bases and 7 bases, with 12 bases remaining between them. CDR3 amino acids: CASRSTGFGYTF. The CDR3 DNA is TGTGCCAGCAGATCTACAGGGTTTGGCTACACCTTC.

This rearrangement joins TRBV7-9 to TRBJ2-2; no clear D gene. Trimming shortened V by 5 bases and J by 0 bases, and 10 bases separated the two germline ends. Germline lookup yields CDR1 SEHNR and CDR2 FQNEAQ (reference sequence). The CDR3 runs 15 residues. The CDR3: CASSIEETNTGELFF. CDR3 DNA sequence: TGTGCCAGCAGCATAGAAGAGACGAACACCGGGGAGCTGTTTTTT. Full variable domain (outside the CDR3, taken from reference TRBV7-9 and TRBJ2-2): DTGVSQNPRHKITKRGQNVTFRCDPISEHNRLYWYRQTLGQGPEFLTYFQNEAQLEKSRLLSDRFSAERPKGSFSTLEIQRTEQGDSAMYLCASSIEETNTGELFFGEGSRLTVL.

CDR3 DNA sequence: TGCGCCAGCAGCCCCTGGACAGGGTCGAACACTGAAGCTTTCTTT. Amino acids: CASSPWTGSNTEAFF. The rearrangement joins TRBV4-3 to TRBJ1-1, with TRBD1 identical over 8 bases. The J segment lost 1 base and the V segment lost 4 bases, leaving 5 bases of the junction unmatched. The CDR3 runs to 15 residues. The germline V gene encodes CDR1 LGHNA and CDR2 YSLEER.

The rearrangement uses TRBV7-9 and TRBJ2-7; 8 positions match TRBD2. Germline CDR1 is SEHNR and CDR2 is FQNEAQ (reference sequence). With 5 bases clipped from V and 3 bases from J, the junction kept 12 bases outside the gene matches. There are 16 residues in the CDR3. The CDR3 nucleotides read TGTGCCAGCAGCCCGGGGAAGCTAGCGGGTGACTACGAGCAGTACTTC. Amino acids: CASSPGKLAGDYEQYF.

The chain couples TRBV6-1 to TRBJ2-3; TRBD1 matches 9 bases. Germline-derived CDR1 and CDR2 are MNHNS and SASEGT. Trimming at V came to 3 bases and at J to 4 bases, leaving 8 bases not matched to a gene. The CDR3 runs 16 residues. The CDR3 spells CASSEQPGQGADTQYF. The CDR3 region has the DNA TGTGCCAGCAGTGAGCAACCGGGACAGGGCGCAGATACGCAGTATTTT.

This chain links TRBV7-2 with TRBJ2-7; D unclear. CDR3 length: 12 residues. Trimming took off 5 bases at V and 2 bases at J, with 7 bases between the two ends. Germline V gene lookup returns CDR1 SGHTA and CDR2 FQGNSA. The DNA of the CDR3 is TGTGCCAGCAGCCCAGGCACCTACGAGCAGTACTTC. Translation gives CASSPGTYEQYF.

The sample holds a few counts of this clone. This chain joins TRBV19 and TRBJ1-6; 8 bases fit TRBD1. The ends lost 3 bases at V and 7 bases at J; junction bases unmatched: 8. Germline assignment: CDR1 LNHDA and CDR2 SQIVND (reference sequence). The CDR3 totals 16 residues. The CDR3 DNA reads as TGTGCCAGTAGTATGTCAGGGGGCGCAGGGAATTCACCCCTCCACTTT. This gives the protein CASSMSGGAGNSPLHF.

This clone occurred once. The chain joins TRBV5-1 to TRBJ2-1; 14 bases fit TRBD2. Germline assignment: CDR1 SGHRS and CDR2 YFSETQ. The CDR3 covers 16 residues. The trim removed 4 bases at V and 3 bases at J, leaving 3 bases unmatched. The CDR3 nucleotides read TGCGCCAGCAGCCAGACTAGCGGGGGGGTCTACAATGAGCAGTTCTTC. It is translated as CASSQTSGGVYNEQFF.

V gene TRBV11-3 combines with J gene TRBJ2-1; D gene unclear. Germline V CDR1 and CDR2: SGHNT, YENEEA. V was trimmed by 1 base and J by 8 bases, leaving 12 bases between them. The CDR3 is made up of 14 amino acids. The CDR3 DNA reads as TGTGCCAGCAGCTTAGCGCCCGCCGAGGATGAGCAGTTCTTC. Translated: CASSLAPAEDEQFF.

The chain joins TRBV25-1 to TRBJ2-1, with 7 nucleotides matching TRBD1. This CDR3 spans 18 amino acids. Germline CDR1 MGHDK, CDR2 SYGVNS. Losses at the gene ends were 3 bases for V and 4 bases for J; bases not matched to a gene: 15. This CDR3 is CASSEGTANPRHYNEQFF. The CDR3 bases are TGTGCCAGCAGTGAGGGGACAGCAAACCCGAGGCATTACAATGAGCAGTTCTTC.

J is TRBJ2-7 and V is TRBV2; no reliable D call. Deletions cut 6 bases from V and 2 bases from J, with 14 bases between. There are 14 residues in the CDR3. Looked up from germline, CDR1 is SNHLY and CDR2 is FYNNEI. The CDR3 nucleotides are TGTGCCAGCAGCATTAGTGGGCAGCCCTACGAGCAGTACTTC. It codes for CASSISGQPYEQYF.

The rearrangement uses TRBV18 and TRBJ1-2; no clear D gene. Deletions cut 5 bases from V and 6 bases from J, with 7 bases between. The CDR3 loop spans 11 amino acids. Germline CDR1 KGHSH, CDR2 LQKENI. The CDR3 nucleotides are TGTGCCAGCTCAGAACAGAATGGCTACACCTTC. Its protein product is CASSEQNGYTF. Complete variable domain (other parts from reference TRBV18 and TRBJ1-2): NAGVMQNPRHLVRRRGQEARLRCSPMKGHSHVYWYRQLPEEGLKFMVYLQKENIIDESGMPKERFSAEFPKEGPSILRIQQVVRGDSAAYFCASSEQNGYTFGSGTRLTVV.

V gene TRBV10-3 combines with J gene TRBJ2-5; tentatively, D is TRBD2 (5 bases). This CDR3 is 13 amino acids long. Germline V gene data show CDR1 as ENHRY and CDR2 as SYGVKD. Deletions cut 5 bases from V and 4 bases from J, with 11 bases between. CDR3 in DNA: TGTGCCATCAGTCAGGAGAGGGCAGAGACCCAGTACTTC. Translated: CAISQERAETQYF.

V usage is TRBV5-1 and J usage is TRBJ2-3; D may be TRBD2 (5 bases). V lost 2 bases and J lost 0, with 7 bases in between. Germline lookup yields CDR1 SGHRS and CDR2 YFSETQ. CDR3 length: 14 residues. Here the CDR3 DNA reads TGCGCCAGCAGCTTTGGGAGCAGCACAGATACGCAGTATTTT. Amino acid sequence: CASSFGSSTDTQYF.

V gene TRBV21-1 combines with J gene TRBJ2-5; the table calls TRBD2, which could not be checked here. TRBV21-1 is noted as a pseudogene. This CDR3 region has 14 residues. CDR3 coding DNA: TGTGCCAGCAGCGCCCTCGGACTGAACGTGGCCCAGTACTTC. Translation: CASSALGLNVAQYF.

The table lists this clone with a count of one. The rearrangement uses TRBV9 and TRBJ2-1, with a weak D call TRBD2 (6 bases). The CDR3 spans 15 residues. Deletions cut 3 bases from V and 6 bases from J, with 16 bases between. From germline, CDR1 is SGDLS and CDR2 YYNGEE. The CDR3 spells CASSALAGSTNEQFF. The CDR3 bases are TGTGCCAGCAGCGCCCTGGCGGGGAGCACCAATGAGCAGTTCTTC. The full variable domain, with the rest looked up from reference TRBV9 and TRBJ2-1, is DSGVTQTPKHLITATGQRVTLRCSPRSGDLSVYWYQQSLDQGLQFLIQYYNGEERAKGNILERFSAQQFPDLHSELNLSSLELGDSALYFCASSALAGSTNEQFFGPGTRLTVL.